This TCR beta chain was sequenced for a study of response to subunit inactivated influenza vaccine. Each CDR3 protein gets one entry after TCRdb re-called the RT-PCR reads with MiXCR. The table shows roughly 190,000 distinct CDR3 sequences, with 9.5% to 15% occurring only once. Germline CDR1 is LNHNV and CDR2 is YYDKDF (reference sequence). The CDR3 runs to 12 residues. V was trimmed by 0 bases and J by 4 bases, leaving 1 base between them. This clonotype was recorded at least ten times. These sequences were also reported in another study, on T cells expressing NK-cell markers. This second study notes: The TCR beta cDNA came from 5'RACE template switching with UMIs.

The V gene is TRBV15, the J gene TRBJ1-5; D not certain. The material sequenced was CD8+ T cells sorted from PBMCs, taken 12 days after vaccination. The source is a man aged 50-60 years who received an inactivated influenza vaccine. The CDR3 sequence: CATSRENQPQHF. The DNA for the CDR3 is TGTGCCACCAGCAGAGAGAATCAGCCCCAGCATTTT. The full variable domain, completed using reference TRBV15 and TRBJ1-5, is DAMVIQNPRYQVTQFGKPVTLSCSQTLNHNVMYWYQQKSSQAPKLLFHYYDKDFNNEADTPDNFQSRRPNTSFCFLDIRSPGLGDTAMYLCATSRENQPQHFGDGTRLSIL.